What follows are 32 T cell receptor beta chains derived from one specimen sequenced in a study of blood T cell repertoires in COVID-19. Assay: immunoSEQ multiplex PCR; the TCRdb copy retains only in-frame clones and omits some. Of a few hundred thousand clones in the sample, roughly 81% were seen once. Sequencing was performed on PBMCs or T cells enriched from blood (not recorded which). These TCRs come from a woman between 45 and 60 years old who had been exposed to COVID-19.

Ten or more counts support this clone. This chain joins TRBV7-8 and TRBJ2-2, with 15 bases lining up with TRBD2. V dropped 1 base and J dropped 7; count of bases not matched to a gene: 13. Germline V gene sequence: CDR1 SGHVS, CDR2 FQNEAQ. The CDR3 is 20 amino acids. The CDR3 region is CASSLGLKGLAGGPGGELFF. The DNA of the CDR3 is TGTGCCAGCAGCTTAGGGCTAAAAGGACTAGCGGGGGGGCCCGGCGGGGAGCTGTTTTTT. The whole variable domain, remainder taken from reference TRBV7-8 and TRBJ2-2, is GAGVSQSPRYKVAKRGQDVALRCDPISGHVSLFWYQQALGQGPEFLTYFQNEAQLDKSGLPSDRFFAERPEGSVSTLKIQRTQQEDSAVYLCASSLGLKGLAGGPGGELFFGEGSRLTVL.

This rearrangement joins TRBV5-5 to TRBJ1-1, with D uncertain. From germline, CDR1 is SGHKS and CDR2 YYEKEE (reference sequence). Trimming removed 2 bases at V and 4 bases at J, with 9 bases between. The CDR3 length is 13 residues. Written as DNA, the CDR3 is TGTGCCAGCAGCTTTTCCCCCGTCACTGAAGCTTTCTTT. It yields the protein CASSFSPVTEAFF.

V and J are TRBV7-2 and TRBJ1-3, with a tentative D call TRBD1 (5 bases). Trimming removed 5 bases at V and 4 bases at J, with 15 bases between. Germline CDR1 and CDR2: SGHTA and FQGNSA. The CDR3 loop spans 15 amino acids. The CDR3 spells CASSLTEGRGNTIYF. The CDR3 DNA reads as TGTGCCAGCAGCCTCACAGAGGGGAGGGGAAACACCATATATTTT.

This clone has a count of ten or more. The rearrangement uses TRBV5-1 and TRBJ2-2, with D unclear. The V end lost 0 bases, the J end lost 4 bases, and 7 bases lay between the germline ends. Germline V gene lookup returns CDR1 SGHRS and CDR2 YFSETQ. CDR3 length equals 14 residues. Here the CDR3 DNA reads TGCGCCAGCAGCTTGGCGATCGGCACCGGGGAGCTGTTTTTT. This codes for CASSLAIGTGELFF.

The CDR3 DNA sequence: TGTGCCAGCAGCTTGGCCGGTAGCGGGGGGGCTAGAGATACGCAGTATTTT. Amino acid sequence: CASSLAGSGGARDTQYF. This chain joins TRBV5-5 and TRBJ2-3, with TRBD2 matching 11 bases. The junction had 8 bases not matched to a gene; V was cut back by 0 bases and J by 5 bases. CDR1 is SGHKS and CDR2 is YYEKEE in the germline V gene (reference sequence). There are 17 residues in the CDR3. Using reference TRBV5-5 and TRBJ2-3 for the parts outside the CDR3, the full variable domain is DAGVTQSPTHLIKTRGQQVTLRCSPISGHKSVSWYQQVLGQGPQFIFQYYEKEERGRGNFPDRFSARQFPNYSSELNVNALLLGDSALYLCASSLAGSGGARDTQYFGPGTRLTVL.

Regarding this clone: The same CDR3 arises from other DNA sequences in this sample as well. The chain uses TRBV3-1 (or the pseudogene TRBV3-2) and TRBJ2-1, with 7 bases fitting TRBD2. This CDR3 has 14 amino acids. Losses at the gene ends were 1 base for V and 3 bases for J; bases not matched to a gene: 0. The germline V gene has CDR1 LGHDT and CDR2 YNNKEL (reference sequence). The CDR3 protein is CASSQGTSYNEQFF. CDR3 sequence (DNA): TGTGCCAGCAGCCAAGGGACTAGCTACAATGAGCAGTTCTTC.

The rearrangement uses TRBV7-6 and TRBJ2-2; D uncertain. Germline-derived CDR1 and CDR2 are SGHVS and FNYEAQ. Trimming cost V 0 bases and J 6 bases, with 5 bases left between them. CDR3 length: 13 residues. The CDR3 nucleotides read TGTGCCAGCAGCTTAGCGCAGGCCGGGGAGCTGTTTTTT. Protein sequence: CASSLAQAGELFF.

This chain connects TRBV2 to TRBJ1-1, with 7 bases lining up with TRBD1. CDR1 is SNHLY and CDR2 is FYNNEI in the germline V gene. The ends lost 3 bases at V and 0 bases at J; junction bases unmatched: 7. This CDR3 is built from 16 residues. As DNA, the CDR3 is TGTGCCAGCAGTGATGTGGGACAGAACATGAACACTGAAGCTTTCTTT. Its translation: CASSDVGQNMNTEAFF.

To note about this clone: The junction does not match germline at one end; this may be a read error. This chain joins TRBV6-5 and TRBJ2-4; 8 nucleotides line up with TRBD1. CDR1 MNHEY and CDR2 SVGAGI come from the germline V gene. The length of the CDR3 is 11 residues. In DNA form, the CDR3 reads TGTGCCAGCAGCCAACAGGGGGAGTACCACTTC. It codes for CASSQQGEYHF.

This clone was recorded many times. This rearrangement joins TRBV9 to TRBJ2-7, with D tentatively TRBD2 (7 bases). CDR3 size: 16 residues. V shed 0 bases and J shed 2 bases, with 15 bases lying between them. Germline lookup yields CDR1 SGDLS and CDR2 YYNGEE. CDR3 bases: TGTGCCAGCAGCGTAGGCACCGGGGGGCCCCCCTACGAGCAGTACTTC. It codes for CASSVGTGGPPYEQYF.

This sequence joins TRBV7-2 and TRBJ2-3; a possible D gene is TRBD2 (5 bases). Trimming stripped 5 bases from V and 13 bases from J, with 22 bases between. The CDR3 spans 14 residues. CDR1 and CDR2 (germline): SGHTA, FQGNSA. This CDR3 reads CASSPLRGAVVKYF. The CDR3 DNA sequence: TGTGCCAGCAGCCCTTTACGGGGAGCGGTAGTGAAGTATTTT.

CDR3 DNA: TGTGCCAGCAGTTTATCGCGGGGGGGGCCCTACGAGCAGTACTTC. As protein: CASSLSRGGPYEQYF. This chain connects TRBV27 to TRBJ2-7, with TRBD2 matching 9 bases. Germline V gene sequence: CDR1 MNHEY, CDR2 SMNVEV (reference sequence). This CDR3 has 15 amino acids. V shed 0 bases and J 2 bases; nucleotides not matched to a gene: 2.

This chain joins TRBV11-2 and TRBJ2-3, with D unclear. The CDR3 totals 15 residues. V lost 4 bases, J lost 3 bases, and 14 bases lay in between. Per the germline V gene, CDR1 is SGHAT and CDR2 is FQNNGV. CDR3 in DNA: TGTGCCAGCAGCTCCGCCTCTACTATTACAGATACGCAGTATTTT. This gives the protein CASSSASTITDTQYF.

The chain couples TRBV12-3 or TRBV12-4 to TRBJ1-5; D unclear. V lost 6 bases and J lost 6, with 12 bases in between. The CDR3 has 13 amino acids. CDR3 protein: CASSPFGVQPQHF. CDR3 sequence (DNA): TGTGCCAGCAGCCCCTTCGGTGTTCAGCCCCAGCATTTT.

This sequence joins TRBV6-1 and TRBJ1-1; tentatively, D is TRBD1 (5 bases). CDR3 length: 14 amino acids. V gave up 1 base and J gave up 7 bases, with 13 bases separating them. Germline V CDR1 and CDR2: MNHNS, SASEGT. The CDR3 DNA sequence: TGTGCCAGCAGTGAAGGGGGGGGACCGTATGAAGCTTTCTTT. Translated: CASSEGGGPYEAFF.

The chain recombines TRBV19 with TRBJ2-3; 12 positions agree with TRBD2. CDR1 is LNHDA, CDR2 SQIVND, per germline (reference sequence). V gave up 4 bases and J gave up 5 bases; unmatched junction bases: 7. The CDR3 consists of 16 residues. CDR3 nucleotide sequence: TGTGCCAGTAGTACTGCTAGCGGGGGGGGCAAAGATACGCAGTATTTT. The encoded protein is CASSTASGGGKDTQYF.

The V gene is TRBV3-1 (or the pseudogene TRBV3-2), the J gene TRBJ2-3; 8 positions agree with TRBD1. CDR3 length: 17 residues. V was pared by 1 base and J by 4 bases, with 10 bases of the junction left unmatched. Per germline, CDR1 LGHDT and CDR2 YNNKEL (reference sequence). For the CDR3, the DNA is TGTGCCAGCAGCCAAGCCCTTACAGGGGGAAGAGCAGATACGCAGTATTTT. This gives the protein CASSQALTGGRADTQYF.

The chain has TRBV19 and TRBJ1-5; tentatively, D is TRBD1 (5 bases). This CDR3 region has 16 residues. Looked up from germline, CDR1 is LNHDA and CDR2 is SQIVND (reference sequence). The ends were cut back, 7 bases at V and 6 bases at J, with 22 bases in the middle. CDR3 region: CASTPYTLGGGQPQHF. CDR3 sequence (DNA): TGTGCCAGTACCCCTTATACTCTGGGCGGGGGTCAGCCCCAGCATTTT.

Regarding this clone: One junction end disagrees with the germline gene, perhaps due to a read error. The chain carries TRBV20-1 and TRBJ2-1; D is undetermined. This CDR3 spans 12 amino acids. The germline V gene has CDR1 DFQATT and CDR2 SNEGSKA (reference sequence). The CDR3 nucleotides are TGCAGTGCTAGTAGCCTAGATAAATACGTACTCTTC. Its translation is CSASSLDKYVLF.

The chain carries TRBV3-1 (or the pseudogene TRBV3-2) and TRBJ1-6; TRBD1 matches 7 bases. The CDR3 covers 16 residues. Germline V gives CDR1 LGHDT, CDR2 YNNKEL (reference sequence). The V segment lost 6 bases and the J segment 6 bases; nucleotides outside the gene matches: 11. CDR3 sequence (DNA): TGTGCCAGCAGTCATCTTACAGGGGCGGGTAATTCACCCCTCCACTTT. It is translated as CASSHLTGAGNSPLHF.

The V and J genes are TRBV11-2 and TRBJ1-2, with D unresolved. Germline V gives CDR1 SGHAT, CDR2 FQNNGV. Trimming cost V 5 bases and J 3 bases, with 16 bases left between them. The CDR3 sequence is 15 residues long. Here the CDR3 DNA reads TGTGCCAGCAGCCCCCGTCTGCAGGACTACTATGGCTACACCTTC. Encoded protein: CASSPRLQDYYGYTF.

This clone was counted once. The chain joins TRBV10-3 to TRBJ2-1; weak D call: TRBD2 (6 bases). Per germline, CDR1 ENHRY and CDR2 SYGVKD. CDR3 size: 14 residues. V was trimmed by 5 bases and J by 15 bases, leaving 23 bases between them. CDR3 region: CAISQQLARAGLFF. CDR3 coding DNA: TGTGCCATCAGTCAACAACTGGCCCGGGCGGGACTGTTCTTC.

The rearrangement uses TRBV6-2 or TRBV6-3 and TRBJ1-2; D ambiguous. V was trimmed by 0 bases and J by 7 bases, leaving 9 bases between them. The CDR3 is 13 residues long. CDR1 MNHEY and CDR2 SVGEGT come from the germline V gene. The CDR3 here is CASSYSRQSGYTF. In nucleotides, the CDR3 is TGTGCCAGCAGTTACTCGAGGCAGTCTGGCTACACCTTC.

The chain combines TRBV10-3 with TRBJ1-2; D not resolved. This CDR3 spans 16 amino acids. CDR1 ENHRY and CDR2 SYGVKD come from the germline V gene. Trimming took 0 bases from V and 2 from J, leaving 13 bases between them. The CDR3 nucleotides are TGTGCCATCAGTGAGTCCGGACCCCCGGGGAACTATGGCTACACCTTC. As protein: CAISESGPPGNYGYTF.

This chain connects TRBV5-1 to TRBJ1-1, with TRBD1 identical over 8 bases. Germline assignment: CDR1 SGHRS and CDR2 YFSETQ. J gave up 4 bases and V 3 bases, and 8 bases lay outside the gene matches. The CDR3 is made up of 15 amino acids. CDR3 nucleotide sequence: TGCGCCAGCAGCTGGGGGACAGGAAAATTCACTGAAGCTTTCTTT. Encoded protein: CASSWGTGKFTEAFF. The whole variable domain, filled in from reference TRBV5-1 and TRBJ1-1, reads KAGVTQTPRYLIKTRGQQVTLSCSPISGHRSVSWYQQTPGQGLQFLFEYFSETQRNKGNFPGRFSGRQFSNSRSEMNVSTLELGDSALYLCASSWGTGKFTEAFFGQGTRLTVV.

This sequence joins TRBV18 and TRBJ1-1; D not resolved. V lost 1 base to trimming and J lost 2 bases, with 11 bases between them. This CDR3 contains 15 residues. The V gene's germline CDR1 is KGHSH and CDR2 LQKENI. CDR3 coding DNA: TGTGCCAGCTCACCACGGTACGGGGATAACACTGAAGCTTTCTTT. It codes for CASSPRYGDNTEAFF.

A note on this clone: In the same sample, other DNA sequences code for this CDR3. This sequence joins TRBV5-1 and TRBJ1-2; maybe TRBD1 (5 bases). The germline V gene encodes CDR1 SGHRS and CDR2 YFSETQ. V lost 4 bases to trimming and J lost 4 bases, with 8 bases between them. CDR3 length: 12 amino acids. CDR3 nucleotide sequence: TGCGCCAGCAGCCTAGACAGCTATGGCTACACCTTC. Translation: CASSLDSYGYTF.

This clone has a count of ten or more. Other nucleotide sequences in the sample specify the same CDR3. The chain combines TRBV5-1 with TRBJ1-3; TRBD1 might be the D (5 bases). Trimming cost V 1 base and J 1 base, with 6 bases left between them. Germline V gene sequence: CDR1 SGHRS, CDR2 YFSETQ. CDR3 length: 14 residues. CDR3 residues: CASSLRGSGNTIYF. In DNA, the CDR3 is TGCGCCAGCAGCTTGCGGGGGTCTGGAAACACCATATATTTT.

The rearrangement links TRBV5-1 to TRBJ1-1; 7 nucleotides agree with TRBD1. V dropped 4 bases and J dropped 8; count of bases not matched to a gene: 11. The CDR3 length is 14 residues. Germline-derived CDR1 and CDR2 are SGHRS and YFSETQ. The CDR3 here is CASSLSTGPQEAFF. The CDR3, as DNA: TGCGCCAGCAGCCTATCGACAGGGCCCCAAGAAGCTTTCTTT.

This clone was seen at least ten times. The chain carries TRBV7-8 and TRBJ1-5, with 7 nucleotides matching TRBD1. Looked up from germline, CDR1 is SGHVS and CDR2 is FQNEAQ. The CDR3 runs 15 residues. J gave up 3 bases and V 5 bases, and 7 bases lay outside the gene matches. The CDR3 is CASSPRQGINQPQHF. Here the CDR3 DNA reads TGTGCCAGCAGCCCTCGACAGGGAATCAATCAGCCCCAGCATTTT.

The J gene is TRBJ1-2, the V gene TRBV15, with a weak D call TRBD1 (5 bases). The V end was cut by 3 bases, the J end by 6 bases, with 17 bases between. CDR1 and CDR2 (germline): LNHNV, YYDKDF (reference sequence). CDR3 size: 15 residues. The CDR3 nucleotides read TGTGCCACCAGCAGTCCCGCTAGGGGATTTGATGGCTACACCTTC. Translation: CATSSPARGFDGYTF.

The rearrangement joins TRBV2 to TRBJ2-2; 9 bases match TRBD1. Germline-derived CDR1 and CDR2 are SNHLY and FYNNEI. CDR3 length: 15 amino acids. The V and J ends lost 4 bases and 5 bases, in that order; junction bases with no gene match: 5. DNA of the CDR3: TGTGCCAGCAGTGTACACAGGGGGCGGACCGGGGAGCTGTTTTTT. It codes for CASSVHRGRTGELFF.